Below, one TCR beta chain is given with its context. Antigen specificity is unknown. The entry originates in a study of blood T cells in healthy people across ages. General observations from the study: Samples with more naive T cells showed higher observed beta diversity.

Alongside a J-beta primer mix, a sample-barcoded 5' primer served in a second PCR lasting about 7 to 11 cycles. Using its own MiXCR run on the 5' RACE reads, TCRdb lists one record per CDR3 protein. The sample has roughly 640,000 distinct CDR3 sequences, around 31% seen once; the top ten hold around a sixth. This TCR came from a woman older than 75 in good health. The specimen sequenced was blood.

CDR3 DNA sequence: TGCAGTGCTAATAAACAGGGAAATGAAGCTTTCTTT. It is translated as CSANKQGNEAFF. V usage is TRBV20-1 and J usage is TRBJ1-1, with a weak D call TRBD1 (6 bases). Trimming took 4 bases from V and 7 from J, leaving 13 bases between them. Per the germline V gene, CDR1 is DFQATT and CDR2 is SNEGSKA (reference sequence). This CDR3 spans 12 amino acids.